This entry lists 25 T cell receptor beta chains sequenced from one sample in a study of blood T cell repertoires in COVID-19. Measured with immunoSEQ multiplex PCR; TCRdb has only the in-frame clones, and not every one. The sample carries 130,000 to 150,000 clones, roughly 80% recorded once. What was sequenced was peripheral blood. The receptor source for this set is a man aged 50-60 years with active or convalescent COVID-19.

This clone occurred a few times. J is TRBJ2-1 and V is TRBV7-6, with D perhaps matching TRBD2 (7 bases). The CDR3 length is 16 residues. The germline V gene has CDR1 SGHVS and CDR2 FNYEAQ. V lost 5 bases, J lost 2 bases, and 16 bases lay in between. CDR3 loop: CASSGVGGRTYNEQFF. In DNA form, the CDR3 reads TGTGCCAGCAGCGGAGTGGGGGGGCGAACCTACAATGAGCAGTTCTTC.

This chain links TRBV19 with TRBJ2-7; D possibly corresponds to TRBD1 (6 bases). V shed 4 bases and J shed 7 bases, with 11 bases lying between them. The CDR3 totals 12 residues. CDR1 and CDR2 (germline): LNHDA, SQIVND (reference sequence). CDR3 region: CASSTTGREQYF. In nucleotides, the CDR3 is TGTGCCAGTAGTACGACAGGACGAGAGCAGTACTTC.

In nucleotides, the CDR3 is TGTGCCAGCAGGTCCTTTCCGGGACAGGGGGTCGAGCAGTACTTC. Protein: CASRSFPGQGVEQYF. The V gene is TRBV27, the J gene TRBJ2-7; 11 bases match TRBD1. This CDR3 spans 15 amino acids. CDR1 MNHEY and CDR2 SMNVEV come from the germline V gene (reference sequence). V shed 6 bases and J 6 bases; nucleotides not matched to a gene: 10.

The chain's CDR3 is CASSRETGLAGGETQYF. The CDR3 DNA follows: TGTGCCAGCAGTCGGGAGACGGGACTAGCGGGTGGAGAGACCCAGTACTTC. This chain uses TRBV27 with TRBJ2-5; TRBD2 matches at 12 bases. This CDR3 has 17 amino acids. Germline values: CDR1 MNHEY, CDR2 SMNVEV (reference sequence). Trimming at V came to 5 bases and at J to 4 bases, leaving 11 bases not matched to a gene.

J is TRBJ1-5 and V is TRBV7-8; 8 bases are a match to TRBD1. The J segment lost 6 bases and the V segment lost 6 bases, leaving 13 bases of the junction unmatched. The CDR3 runs to 16 residues. Germline CDR1 is SGHVS and CDR2 is FQNEAQ. The CDR3 sequence is CASSHHRGQEFQPQHF. Written as DNA, the CDR3 is TGTGCCAGCAGTCATCATCGGGGACAGGAGTTTCAGCCCCAGCATTTT.

The gene calls are TRBV10-1 and TRBJ2-3, with D unclear. The germline CDR1 and CDR2 sequences are WNHNN and SYGVQD (reference sequence). Trimming shortened V by 0 bases and J by 0 bases, and 13 bases separated the two germline ends. This CDR3 has 17 residues. CDR3 protein: CASSESFQTTSTDTQYF. DNA of the CDR3: TGCGCCAGCAGTGAGTCGTTCCAGACAACTAGCACAGATACGCAGTATTTT.

This clone was observed many times. This chain connects TRBV28 to TRBJ2-5, with 7 bases aligning to TRBD1. The length of the CDR3 is 15 residues. V gave up 7 bases and J gave up 6 bases; unmatched junction bases: 14. The germline V gene has CDR1 MDHEN and CDR2 SYDVKM. The DNA of the CDR3 is TGTGCCAGCAACGCGGACAGGATGCCACTGAAGACCCAGTACTTC. Its translation: CASNADRMPLKTQYF.

The rearrangement links TRBV18 to TRBJ1-4; weak D call: TRBD1 (6 bases). Germline V lookup: CDR1 KGHSH, CDR2 LQKENI. CDR3 length: 14 amino acids. Trimming left V 3 bases short and J 1 base short, with 6 bases between. In DNA, the CDR3 is TGTGCCAGCTCACCCAGGGGAACTAATGAAAAACTGTTTTTT. Amino acids: CASSPRGTNEKLFF. The variable domain in full, completed from reference TRBV18 and TRBJ1-4, reads NAGVMQNPRHLVRRRGQEARLRCSPMKGHSHVYWYRQLPEEGLKFMVYLQKENIIDESGMPKERFSAEFPKEGPSILRIQQVVRGDSAAYFCASSPRGTNEKLFFGSGTQLSVL.

This clone was detected only a few times. The chain recombines TRBV11-2 with TRBJ2-7; 8 bases match TRBD2. Trimming removed 0 bases from V and 5 bases from J; junction bases left unmatched: 15. The CDR3 totals 18 residues. The germline gives CDR1 SGHAT, CDR2 FQNNGV. The CDR3 here is CASSLDPSAGGYSDEQYF. The CDR3 DNA reads TGTGCCAGCAGCTTAGATCCATCGGCGGGAGGCTACAGTGACGAGCAGTACTTC.

This clone was detected only once. V usage is TRBV29-1 and J usage is TRBJ2-2; 13 bases match TRBD2. The V gene's germline CDR1 is SQVTM and CDR2 ANQGSEA. This CDR3 has 14 amino acids. Trimming took 6 bases from V and 7 from J; bases not matched to a gene: 5. The CDR3 nucleotides are TGCAGCGTACTAGCGGGAGGGTACGTCGGGGAGCTGTTTTTT. Translated, it gives CSVLAGGYVGELFF.

V and J are TRBV9 and TRBJ2-1; 7 nucleotides match TRBD2. Per germline, CDR1 SGDLS and CDR2 YYNGEE. With 1 base clipped from V and 5 bases from J, the junction kept 3 bases outside the gene matches. This CDR3 has 14 amino acids. For the CDR3, the DNA is TGTGCCAGCAGCGTAACTAGCGCCAACAATGAGCAGTTCTTC. Protein: CASSVTSANNEQFF. Combining the CDR3 with reference TRBV9 and TRBJ2-1 gives the whole variable domain DSGVTQTPKHLITATGQRVTLRCSPRSGDLSVYWYQQSLDQGLQFLIQYYNGEERAKGNILERFSAQQFPDLHSELNLSSLELGDSALYFCASSVTSANNEQFFGPGTRLTVL.

This chain uses TRBV4-2 with TRBJ2-5; 7 bases agree with TRBD2. The CDR3 has 17 residues. CDR1 is LGHNA and CDR2 is YNFKEQ in the germline V gene. With V trimmed by 0 bases and J by 5 bases, 12 bases remained unmatched. Here the CDR3 DNA reads TGTGCCAGCAGCCAAGATTCGTTGCGGGAGAAGGGTGAGACCCAGTACTTC. It is translated as CASSQDSLREKGETQYF.

The rearrangement joins TRBV20-1 to TRBJ2-1; 12 bases agree with TRBD2. Trimming cost V 3 bases and J 8 bases; bases outside gene matches: 8. Germline-derived CDR1 and CDR2 are DFQATT and SNEGSKA (reference sequence). CDR3 length: 15 amino acids. The CDR3 region is CSASFPGLAGDEQFF. In DNA, the CDR3 is TGCAGTGCTAGTTTCCCGGGACTAGCGGGTGATGAGCAGTTCTTC.

The genes are TRBV29-1 and TRBJ2-1, with a possible D match to TRBD2 (6 bases). The germline gives CDR1 SQVTM, CDR2 ANQGSEA. The CDR3 is 15 amino acids. The germline V and J ends were trimmed by 4 bases and 3 bases, with 16 bases remaining between them. The DNA of the CDR3 is TGCAGCGTTGCCACTGCGGGGCTGGGCTACAATGAGCAGTTCTTC. This codes for CSVATAGLGYNEQFF.

J is TRBJ1-6 and V is TRBV14; D may be TRBD1 (6 bases). CDR1 and CDR2 from the germline V gene are SGHDN and FVKESK. Trimming left V 0 bases short and J 10 bases short, with 16 bases between. This CDR3 comprises 16 residues. The chain's CDR3 is CASSQDGGGARSPLHF. CDR3 nucleotide sequence: TGTGCCAGCAGCCAAGATGGCGGGGGCGCCCGGTCACCCCTCCACTTT. Full variable domain (outside the CDR3, taken from reference TRBV14 and TRBJ1-6): EAGVTQFPSHSVIEKGQTVTLRCDPISGHDNLYWYRRVMGKEIKFLLHFVKESKQDESGMPNNRFLAERTGGTYSTLKVQPAELEDSGVYFCASSQDGGGARSPLHFGNGTRLTVT.

This chain connects TRBV11-2 to TRBJ2-3; 11 bases align to TRBD2. Trimming at V came to 5 bases and at J to 2 bases, leaving 9 bases not matched to a gene. This CDR3 region has 17 residues. Germline CDR1 SGHAT, CDR2 FQNNGV. This chain's CDR3 is CASSPGTSGSLTDTQYF. The CDR3 DNA follows: TGTGCCAGCAGCCCAGGGACTAGCGGTTCTCTCACAGATACGCAGTATTTT.

V gene TRBV6-5 combines with J gene TRBJ1-5, with D perhaps TRBD1 (5 bases). In germline, CDR1 is MNHEY, CDR2 SVGAGI. The V gene lost 5 bases and the J gene lost 2 bases, with 10 bases spanning the gap. This CDR3 region has 14 residues. CDR3 in amino acids: CASSPDSGNQPQHF. The CDR3, as DNA: TGTGCCAGCAGTCCCGACAGTGGCAATCAGCCCCAGCATTTT.

This chain links TRBV6-2 or TRBV6-3 with TRBJ2-7; 9 bases are shared with TRBD1. V lost 3 bases to trimming and J lost 3 bases; unmatched junction nucleotides: 6. There are 15 residues in the CDR3. Germline V gene lookup returns CDR1 MNHEY and CDR2 SVGEGT. CDR3 sequence (DNA): TGTGCCAGCAGTTATCGCGGGACAGGGAACTACGAGCAGTACTTC. It codes for CASSYRGTGNYEQYF.

The chain carries TRBV7-2 and TRBJ2-6; a weak D match, TRBD1 (6 bases). Germline V gives CDR1 SGHTA, CDR2 FQGNSA. Between the trimmed V and J ends, which lost 5 bases and 1 base, there was a span of 9 bases. CDR3 length: 15 amino acids. CDR3 DNA: TGTGCCAGCAGCACGGACAGTTCTGGGGCCAACGTCCTGACTTTC. Encoded protein: CASSTDSSGANVLTF.

The chain employs TRBV27 and TRBJ2-7, with TRBD1 matching 7 bases. Germline V gene sequence: CDR1 MNHEY, CDR2 SMNVEV (reference sequence). The CDR3 spans 17 residues. The V gene end was trimmed by 3 bases and the J gene end by 1 base; junction bases not matched to a gene: 12. The DNA of the CDR3 is TGTGCCAGCAGTTTCCCAACTGCCCGGGGACAGTCCTACGAGCAGTACTTC. Its translation is CASSFPTARGQSYEQYF.

The rearrangement links TRBV7-3 to TRBJ2-3, with 7 bases identical to TRBD2. This CDR3 has 14 amino acids. Trimming cost V 5 bases and J 8 bases; bases outside gene matches: 10. Germline-derived CDR1 and CDR2 are SGHTA and FQGTGA. CDR3 nucleotide sequence: TGTGCCAGCAGCCCCGGGGCGGGAGTGGGTACGCAGTATTTT. This encodes CASSPGAGVGTQYF.

This chain connects TRBV9 to TRBJ1-2; 8 positions agree with TRBD1. J lost 1 base, V lost 0 bases, and 8 bases had no gene match. The germline CDR1 and CDR2 sequences are SGDLS and YYNGEE. The CDR3 is 17 amino acids. CDR3 amino acids: CASSVDTDRAGNYGYTF. The CDR3 DNA sequence: TGTGCCAGCAGCGTAGATACGGACAGGGCCGGTAACTATGGCTACACCTTC.

This chain connects TRBV11-1 to TRBJ1-1, with D unclear. This CDR3 spans 13 amino acids. V lost 5 bases and J lost 1, with 8 bases in between. Germline V lookup: CDR1 SGHAT, CDR2 FQDESV (reference sequence). DNA for the CDR3: TGTGCCAGCAGCCTTGGCGGGAACACTGAAGCTTTCTTT. Amino acid sequence: CASSLGGNTEAFF.

The gene calls are TRBV5-6 and TRBJ2-1; D is ambiguous. Germline CDR1 reads SGHDT; CDR2 reads YYEEEE. The CDR3 spans 11 residues. Trimming stripped 3 bases from V and 6 bases from J, with 4 bases between. The CDR3 reads CASSYFNEQFF. The CDR3 bases are TGTGCCAGCAGCTACTTCAATGAGCAGTTCTTC.

The chain links TRBV19 to TRBJ1-2, with no clear D. The CDR3 loop spans 12 amino acids. Trimming cost V 5 bases and J 10 bases, with 14 bases left between them. Per the germline V gene, CDR1 is LNHDA and CDR2 is SQIVND (reference sequence). Here the CDR3 DNA reads TGTGCCAGTAGTGCCCCGAGGGCGGCCTACACCTTC. This codes for CASSAPRAAYTF.